What follows are 27 T cell receptor beta chains derived from one specimen sequenced in a study of T cells in tuberculosis. The assay was immunoSEQ multiplex PCR, and TCRdb's table has in-frame clones only and misses some. This repertoire shows some 29,000 clones, around 87% found once; its top ten account for roughly 6.2%. The specimen was PBMCs. The receptors come from a donor between 10 and 35 years old with latent tuberculosis or without tuberculosis infection.

V is TRBV5-1 and J is TRBJ2-5, with D perhaps TRBD2 (6 bases). Germline V gene data show CDR1 as SGHRS and CDR2 as YFSETQ. This CDR3 comprises 14 residues. Trimming took 4 bases from V and 4 from J, leaving 14 bases between them. CDR3: CASSRPGLLETQYF. The CDR3 bases are TGCGCCAGCAGCCGCCCGGGACTTCTAGAGACCCAGTACTTC.

The chain combines TRBV6-4 with TRBJ2-1, with 10 nucleotides matching TRBD1. The junction had 7 bases not matched to a gene; V was cut back by 4 bases and J by 4 bases. The CDR3 is 16 residues long. Germline CDR1 and CDR2: MRHNA and SNTAGT. This chain's CDR3 is CASSGTGTGDYNEQFF. The CDR3 DNA follows: TGTGCCAGCAGTGGAACCGGGACAGGGGATTACAATGAGCAGTTCTTC.

The rearrangement links TRBV28 to TRBJ2-3, with TRBD2 matching over 7 bases. CDR3 length equals 16 residues. Germline CDR1 reads MDHEN; CDR2 reads SYDVKM. The trim removed 5 bases at V and 5 bases at J, leaving 13 bases unmatched. For the CDR3, the DNA is TGTGCCAGCAGTACTCCGGGTGGAGCGGGGTTAGATACGCAGTATTTT. It translates to CASSTPGGAGLDTQYF.

V and J are TRBV2 and TRBJ1-1, with 7 positions matching TRBD1. The CDR3 is 15 amino acids. Germline assignment: CDR1 SNHLY and CDR2 FYNNEI. Losses at the gene ends were 2 bases for V and 1 base for J; bases not matched to a gene: 4. The CDR3 loop reads CASSELGTANTEAFF. The CDR3 DNA follows: TGTGCCAGCAGTGAATTGGGGACAGCGAACACTGAAGCTTTCTTT.

The chain is built from TRBV6-5 and TRBJ2-2; 9 bases map to TRBD1. V shed 2 bases and J 3 bases; nucleotides not matched to a gene: 4. Germline lookup yields CDR1 MNHEY and CDR2 SVGAGI. The CDR3 is 16 residues long. CDR3 sequence: CASSYGDRVDTGELFF. In DNA, the CDR3 is TGTGCCAGCAGTTACGGGGACAGGGTAGACACCGGGGAGCTGTTTTTT.

The J gene is TRBJ2-5, the V gene TRBV5-1; 8 bases map to TRBD1. The germline V gene has CDR1 SGHRS and CDR2 YFSETQ. V was pared by 2 bases and J by 5 bases, with 5 bases of the junction left unmatched. The CDR3 contains 14 residues. In DNA, the CDR3 is TGCGCCAGCAGCTTAGGACAGGGCGGGGAGACCCAGTACTTC. Amino acid sequence: CASSLGQGGETQYF.

The V gene is TRBV5-1, the J gene TRBJ1-4; TRBD1 matches at 7 bases. This CDR3 region has 13 residues. CDR1 and CDR2 (germline): SGHRS, YFSETQ. V lost 4 bases to trimming and J lost 4 bases; unmatched junction nucleotides: 1. Here the CDR3 reads CASSRDSNEKLFF. Here the CDR3 DNA reads TGCGCCAGCAGCCGGGACAGTAATGAAAAACTGTTTTTT.

Written as DNA, the CDR3 is TGTGCCAGTAAGGAAGGGGGGGCAGAGACCCAGTACTTC. Residues: CASKEGGAETQYF. V gene TRBV19 combines with J gene TRBJ2-5; TRBD2 might be the D (7 bases). The CDR3 is 13 amino acids. CDR1 is LNHDA and CDR2 is SQIVND in the germline V gene (reference sequence). The germline V and J ends were trimmed by 7 bases and 4 bases, with 13 bases remaining between them.

The V gene is TRBV11-2, the J gene TRBJ2-7; 7 positions agree with TRBD1. CDR3 length equals 15 residues. The J segment lost 0 bases and the V segment lost 1 base, leaving 3 bases of the junction unmatched. Germline values: CDR1 SGHAT, CDR2 FQNNGV. This chain's CDR3 is CASSLVQGSSYEQYF. CDR3 nucleotide sequence: TGTGCCAGCAGCTTAGTACAGGGGAGCTCCTACGAGCAGTACTTC.

The chain couples TRBV4-2 to TRBJ2-1; 8 bases agree with TRBD2. The CDR3 consists of 17 residues. Germline trimming cut 4 bases from V and 2 bases from J; bases unmatched to any gene: 10. CDR1 is LGHNA, CDR2 YNFKEQ, per germline. The DNA of the CDR3 is TGTGCCAGCAGCCCCAACGCGGCGGGGGGTGCCTACAATGAGCAGTTCTTC. Translation: CASSPNAAGGAYNEQFF.

This rearrangement joins TRBV27 to TRBJ1-1; 7 positions agree with TRBD1. CDR3 length: 12 residues. CDR1 and CDR2 from the germline V gene are MNHEY and SMNVEV (reference sequence). V gave up 8 bases and J gave up 2 bases; unmatched junction bases: 2. The CDR3, as DNA: TGTGCCAGCGGGACAGTCAACACTGAAGCTTTCTTT. It is translated as CASGTVNTEAFF.

The V gene is TRBV11-2, the J gene TRBJ1-3, with D perhaps matching TRBD1 (5 bases). V was pared by 4 bases and J by 3 bases, with 13 bases between. Germline-derived CDR1 and CDR2 are SGHAT and FQNNGV. The CDR3 runs to 15 residues. CDR3 region: CASSYEGAVGNTIYF. CDR3 coding DNA: TGTGCCAGCAGCTATGAAGGGGCCGTTGGAAACACCATATATTTT.

The chain carries TRBV27 and TRBJ2-5; D is unresolved. The CDR3 is 16 residues long. CDR1 and CDR2 (germline): MNHEY, SMNVEV (reference sequence). With 7 bases removed from V and 4 bases from J, the gap between germline ends came to 22 bases. CDR3 amino acids: CASTPYGSASGETQYF. The CDR3 region has the DNA TGTGCCAGCACCCCCTATGGCAGCGCCTCCGGAGAGACCCAGTACTTC.

The chain employs TRBV19 and TRBJ2-5; 12 nucleotides align to TRBD1. CDR3 length equals 14 residues. Germline V gene sequence: CDR1 LNHDA, CDR2 SQIVND (reference sequence). Trimming cost V 3 bases and J 5 bases; bases outside gene matches: 1. CDR3 DNA: TGTGCCAGTAGTATTGGGACAGGGGGCGAGACCCAGTACTTC. Amino acid sequence: CASSIGTGGETQYF.

This sequence joins TRBV2 and TRBJ1-6; tentative D call: TRBD1 (5 bases). V lost 6 bases and J lost 0, with 9 bases in between. Germline V lookup: CDR1 SNHLY, CDR2 FYNNEI. This CDR3 is built from 15 residues. CDR3 loop: CASRRGSSYNSPLHF. CDR3 bases: TGTGCCAGCAGACGGGGGAGCTCCTATAATTCACCCCTCCACTTT.

The chain employs TRBV6-5 and TRBJ2-7; TRBD1 agrees at 8 bases. The CDR3 runs to 15 residues. The J segment lost 0 bases and the V segment lost 4 bases, leaving 5 bases of the junction unmatched. The germline CDR1 and CDR2 sequences are MNHEY and SVGAGI. The CDR3 reads CASSLQGASSYEQYF. CDR3 nucleotide sequence: TGTGCCAGCAGTTTGCAGGGGGCCAGCTCCTACGAGCAGTACTTC.

This clone was counted once. The chain employs TRBV7-8 and TRBJ2-1; 9 bases map to TRBD1. From germline, CDR1 is SGHVS and CDR2 FQNEAQ. The CDR3 spans 13 residues. The ends lost 3 bases at V and 13 bases at J; junction bases unmatched: 7. This CDR3 reads CASSLGQGLEQFF. The CDR3 coding sequence is TGTGCCAGCAGCTTGGGACAGGGATTGGAACAGTTCTTC.

This clone was seen only once. The chain carries TRBV7-2 and TRBJ1-5; D perhaps matches TRBD1 (5 bases). The germline V and J ends were trimmed by 5 bases and 1 base, with 12 bases remaining between them. CDR1 and CDR2 (germline): SGHTA, FQGNSA. The CDR3 length is 15 residues. The CDR3 loop is CASSPDTASNQPQHF. The CDR3, as DNA: TGTGCCAGCAGCCCGGACACGGCGAGCAATCAGCCCCAGCATTTT.

CDR3 protein: CASTLLTSTDTQYF. DNA for the CDR3: TGTGCCAGCACTCTTCTGACTAGCACAGATACGCAGTATTTT. The chain employs TRBV7-2 and TRBJ2-3; D is unclear. The germline CDR1 and CDR2 sequences are SGHTA and FQGNSA. This CDR3 comprises 14 residues. V was trimmed by 7 bases and J by 0 bases, leaving 11 bases between them.

V is TRBV6-5 and J is TRBJ2-1; 12 bases align to TRBD2. The germline CDR1 and CDR2 sequences are MNHEY and SVGAGI. CDR3 length equals 15 residues. V dropped 6 bases and J dropped 4; count of bases not matched to a gene: 4. The CDR3 spells CASSRTSGKYNEQFF. In nucleotides, the CDR3 is TGTGCCAGCAGCCGGACTAGCGGGAAATACAATGAGCAGTTCTTC.

This sequence joins TRBV28 and TRBJ2-7; D is uncertain. The germline V gene encodes CDR1 MDHEN and CDR2 SYDVKM. V was shortened by 1 base and J by 2 bases, with 12 bases between the two germline ends. The CDR3 consists of 15 residues. The CDR3, as DNA: TGTGCCAGCAGTTTATTCGGCAGGCCCACCTACGAGCAGTACTTC. Amino acids: CASSLFGRPTYEQYF.

The chain carries TRBV9 and TRBJ2-5, with D possibly TRBD2 on 5 matching bases. Trimming left V 3 bases short and J 5 bases short, with 14 bases between. The CDR3 covers 14 residues. Germline values: CDR1 SGDLS, CDR2 YYNGEE. CDR3 sequence (DNA): TGTGCCAGCAGCGGGCGCGGTGGGGAGGAGACCCAGTACTTC. Translation gives CASSGRGGEETQYF. The full variable domain, rest sourced from reference TRBV9 and TRBJ2-5, is DSGVTQTPKHLITATGQRVTLRCSPRSGDLSVYWYQQSLDQGLQFLIQYYNGEERAKGNILERFSAQQFPDLHSELNLSSLELGDSALYFCASSGRGGEETQYFGPGTRLLVL.

The J gene is TRBJ2-1, the V gene TRBV7-6, with 9 bases aligning to TRBD2. The V segment lost 4 bases and the J segment 4 bases; nucleotides outside the gene matches: 11. The CDR3 loop spans 17 amino acids. Germline V gene sequence: CDR1 SGHVS, CDR2 FNYEAQ. CDR3 loop: CASSSYERGVTYNEQFF. CDR3 coding DNA: TGTGCCAGCAGCTCCTATGAGCGGGGGGTCACTTACAATGAGCAGTTCTTC.

The V and J genes are TRBV28 and TRBJ1-6; D unresolved. V was shortened by 2 bases and J by 9 bases, with 14 bases between the two germline ends. The CDR3 spans 15 residues. Germline CDR1 and CDR2: MDHEN and SYDVKM. CDR3: CASSLPTPEGSPLHF. The CDR3 nucleotides read TGTGCCAGCAGTTTACCGACTCCGGAGGGTTCACCCCTCCACTTT.

V usage is TRBV5-1 and J usage is TRBJ1-4; D possibly corresponds to TRBD1 (6 bases). The CDR3 extends over 16 amino acids. In germline, CDR1 is SGHRS, CDR2 YFSETQ. Trimming cost V 5 bases and J 0 bases, with 14 bases left between them. The CDR3 region has the DNA TGCGCCAGCAGGTCCAGGGGCCTATCAACTAATGAAAAACTGTTTTTT. This translates into CASRSRGLSTNEKLFF.

This chain joins TRBV7-8 and TRBJ1-2; D uncertain. Between the trimmed V and J ends, which lost 1 base and 4 bases, there was a span of 22 bases. This CDR3 contains 18 residues. CDR1 is SGHVS, CDR2 FQNEAQ, per germline. CDR3 amino acids: CASSLGSRQRVGFYGYTF. The CDR3 DNA follows: TGTGCCAGCAGCTTAGGTTCTCGGCAGCGGGTCGGCTTCTATGGCTACACCTTC.

The J gene is TRBJ2-1, the V gene TRBV5-1; 9 positions agree with TRBD1. CDR3 length: 15 amino acids. V lost 4 bases to trimming and J lost 5 bases; unmatched junction nucleotides: 7. The germline V gene has CDR1 SGHRS and CDR2 YFSETQ. The CDR3 loop is CASSTDGTGNNEQFF. CDR3 DNA: TGCGCCAGCAGCACCGACGGGACAGGGAACAATGAGCAGTTCTTC.